This TCR beta chain was obtained from a study of shared clonotypes between healthy human individuals (TCRdb year 2020). For the study in its entirety: Three men and a couple of women, aged 18 to 49 years, made up the cohort. Blood TCR repertoires of four to six healthy adults were deeply sequenced to estimate repertoire size and the extent of clonotype sharing between individuals. Between about 0.9 and 8.9 billion PBMCs per donor were obtained by leukapheresis. For each donor, three plates each were used for CD4 naive and CD4 memory, two plates were used for CD8 naive, and one plate was used for CD8 memory. Libraries were prepared and TCR repertoires were sequenced by different laboratories using diverse techniques, in order to increase sequencing depth and limit assay-specific biases. What the authors observed across the whole study: Sampling was restricted to blood, and TCR repertoires in tissue are likely to differ from TCR repertoires in blood. The genetic and exposure-history diversity represented was limited by the small number of donors. Compared with non-shared clonotypes, the clonotypes found in all four sorted-subset donors had higher generation probabilities. Based on pairwise subsampling, the degree of clonotype sharing among donors was expected to be affected by sequencing depth. Sharing across four donors was observed for roughly 5% of naive CD4, 3% to 3.5% of naive CD8, around 2.5% of memory CD4, and approximately 0.41% of memory CD8 clonotypes. Naive subsets generally had larger estimated clonotype richness than memory subsets did. Incomplete sequencing was indicated by rarefaction of sorted-subset datasets, despite the large sequencing depth.

Using the deep immunoSEQ assay, multiplex PCR amplified TCR CDR3 regions from genomic DNA. Extracted genomic DNA from each cell subset was distributed evenly across all wells of several immunoSEQ 96-well plates, and each plate was treated as a replicate. Each replicate PCR for sorted subsets received about 0.2 ug genomic DNA, equal to around 32,000 T cell genomes. The purified libraries were quantified using a Qubit 3.0 fluorometer, sized with a Bioanalyzer 2100, and then quantified again using the KAPA Library Quantification kit. Every immunoSEQ 96-well plate was sequenced on a separate single-read 150-cycle Illumina NextSeq 550 flow cell. From the authors' description of their analysis: Because only junctional sequences without quality scores were contained in the immunoSEQ output, filtering matching that applied to full-length reads could not be performed. To assign V/J genes and CDR3, sequences were annotated using PyIR, a Python wrapper for IgBLAST v1.9, with IMGT germline references. Reads were removed for weak V/J assignments (E-value above 1e-6), missing CDR3, stop codons, out-of-frame junctions, or ambiguous translated residues. V3J clonotypes were defined as sequences sharing an identical inferred V gene, J gene, and CDR3 amino acid sequence. To compute the percentage overlap between repertoires, the number of shared unique clonotypes was divided by the size of the smaller repertoire. Three approaches were used to assess repertoire richness: RTK rarefaction, the Chao1 estimator, and Recon v2.1 estimates of unobserved clonotypes. OLGA was used to compute generation probabilities for all TCRbeta clonotypes that the gDNA method yielded from a few donors. This immuneACCESS table, as held by TCRdb, lists in-frame sequences with V and J called but not all clones. Of the missing ones, under half trace to an unresolved V gene in checked studies; the others have no known cause. The DNA gave D and trimming, while V, J and clone size come from that table. This sample gives more than 900,000 clones in total; approximately 80% of them show up just once. 0.6% to 0.7% of the sample is taken by the ten largest.

Donors were healthy HIV-negative adults with no recently reported acute infections or vaccinations. Only Caucasian adults living in Nashville, Tennessee, USA were represented among the donors. CD4+ T cells were enriched by magnetic negative selection, after which naive cells were positively selected on CD45RA and the negative fraction was taken as the memory subset. After blood collection by leukapheresis, PBMCs were isolated using Ficoll-Histopaque density gradient centrifugation and then cryopreserved in the vapor phase of liquid nitrogen. Analytical flow cytometry was used to check the purity and quantity of every magnetically sorted T cell population. Each sorted fraction had its genomic DNA isolated and then quantified by UV absorbance on a Nanodrop 2000c. Germline trimming amounts to 1 base on V and 0 bases on J, with 1 as the count of junction bases outside the gene matches. The CDR3 has 16 amino acids, counting the end cysteine and phenylalanine. Only the CDR3 portion is preserved as DNA: 48 bases, with reading frame beginning at the first base. From a lookup of the germline V gene (reference sequence), CDR1 and CDR2 are SEHNR and FQNEAQ.

About this clone itself: No antigen is known for it. Base qualities are not at hand, and no much larger clone is one base apart.

The sequenced material came from memory CD4+ T cells from PBMCs. What this sample's cell subset or site label stands for: CD45RA-negative fraction. The V and J genes are TRBV7-9 and TRBJ1-3; 9 junctional bases match TRBD1. The source of this sequence is a man between 18 and 35 years old in good health. Some clones in this sample may be carry-over from other donors' samples. For the CDR3, the sequence is CASSLGDRASGNTIYF. The DNA sequence is given as TGTGCCAGCAGCTTAGGGGACAGGGCCTCTGGAAACACCATATATTTT.